This T cell receptor (beta chain) was captured in a study of CXCR3-negative and CXCR3-positive naive CD8 T cells. This CDR3 is built from 14 residues. In germline, CDR1 is LGHNA, CDR2 YSLEER. The study, taken as a whole, reports: Against CXCR3-negative naive cells, CXCR3-positive naive cells showed more hydrophobic TRB CDR3s.

Concerning this clonotype: The antigen remains unidentified.

5' RACE with UMI labels generated the TRB cDNA libraries. TCRdb re-called the 5' RACE reads, yielding one record per CDR3 amino acid sequence without DNA. The sample totals 65,000 to 90,000 distinct CDR3 sequences. This rearrangement joins TRBV4-3 to TRBJ2-7; the TCRdb D gene call, TRBD2, has no DNA to confirm it. The receptor was derived from a human donor in good health. Some clones in this sample may be carry-over from other donors' samples. The sample was naive CXCR3+ CD8+ T cells from blood. The subset denotes: CD45RO-CCR7+CD27+CD95- naive CD8+ T cells expressing CXCR3 (TNR3+). CDR3 in amino acids: CASSQRAAAYEQYF.